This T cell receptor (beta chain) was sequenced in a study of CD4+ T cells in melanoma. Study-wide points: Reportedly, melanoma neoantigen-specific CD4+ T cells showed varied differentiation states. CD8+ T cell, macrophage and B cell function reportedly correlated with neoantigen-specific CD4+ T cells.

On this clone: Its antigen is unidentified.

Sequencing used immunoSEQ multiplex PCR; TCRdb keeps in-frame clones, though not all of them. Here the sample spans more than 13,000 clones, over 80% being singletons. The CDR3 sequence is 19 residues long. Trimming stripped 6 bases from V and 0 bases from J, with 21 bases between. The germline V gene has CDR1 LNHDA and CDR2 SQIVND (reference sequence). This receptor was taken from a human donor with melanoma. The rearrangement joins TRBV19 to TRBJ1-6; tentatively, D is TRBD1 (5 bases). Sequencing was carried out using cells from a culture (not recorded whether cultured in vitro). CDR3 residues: CASRMTVSFRSSYNSPLHF. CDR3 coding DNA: TGTGCCAGTAGGATGACAGTTAGTTTCCGAAGCTCCTATAATTCACCCCTCCACTTT.